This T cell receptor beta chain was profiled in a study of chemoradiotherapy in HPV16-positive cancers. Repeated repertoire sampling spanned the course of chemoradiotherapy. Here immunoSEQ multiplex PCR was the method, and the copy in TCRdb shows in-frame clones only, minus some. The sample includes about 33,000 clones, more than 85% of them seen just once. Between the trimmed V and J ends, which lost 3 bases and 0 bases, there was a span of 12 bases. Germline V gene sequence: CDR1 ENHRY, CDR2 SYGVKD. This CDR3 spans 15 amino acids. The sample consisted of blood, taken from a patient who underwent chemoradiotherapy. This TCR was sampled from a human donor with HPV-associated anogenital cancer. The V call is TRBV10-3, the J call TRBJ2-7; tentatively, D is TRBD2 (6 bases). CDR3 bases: TGTGCCATCAGTGACATCGGGGGTCACTCCTACGAGCAGTACTTC. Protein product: CAISDIGGHSYEQYF.